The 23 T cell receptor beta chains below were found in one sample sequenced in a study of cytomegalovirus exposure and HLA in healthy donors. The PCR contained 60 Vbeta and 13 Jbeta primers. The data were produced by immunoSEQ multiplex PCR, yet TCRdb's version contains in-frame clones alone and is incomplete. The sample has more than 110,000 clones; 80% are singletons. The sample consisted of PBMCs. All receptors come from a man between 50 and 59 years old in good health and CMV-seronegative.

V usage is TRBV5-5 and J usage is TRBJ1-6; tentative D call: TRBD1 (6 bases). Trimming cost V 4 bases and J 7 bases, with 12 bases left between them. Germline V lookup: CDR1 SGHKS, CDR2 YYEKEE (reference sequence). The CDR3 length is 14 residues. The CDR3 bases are TGTGCCAGCAGCCCGGACAGCTCAAATTCACCCCTCCACTTT. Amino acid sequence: CASSPDSSNSPLHF.

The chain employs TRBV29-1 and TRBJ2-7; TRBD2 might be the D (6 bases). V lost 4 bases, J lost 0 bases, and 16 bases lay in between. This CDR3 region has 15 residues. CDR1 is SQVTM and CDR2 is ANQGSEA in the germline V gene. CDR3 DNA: TGCAGCGTTGGCGGGGCAGATAGGAGCTCCTACGAGCAGTACTTC. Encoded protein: CSVGGADRSSYEQYF.

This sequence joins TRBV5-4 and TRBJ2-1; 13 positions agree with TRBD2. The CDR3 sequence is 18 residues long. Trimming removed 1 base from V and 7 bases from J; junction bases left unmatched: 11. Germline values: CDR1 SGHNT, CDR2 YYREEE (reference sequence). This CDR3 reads CASSLPGLAGRKGNEQFF. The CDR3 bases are TGTGCCAGCAGCTTGCCGGGACTAGCGGGACGGAAGGGGAATGAGCAGTTCTTC.

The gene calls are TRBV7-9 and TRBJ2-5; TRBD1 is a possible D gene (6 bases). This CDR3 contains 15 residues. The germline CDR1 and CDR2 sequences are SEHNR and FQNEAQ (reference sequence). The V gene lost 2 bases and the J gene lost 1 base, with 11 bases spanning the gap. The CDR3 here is CASSLPLGAQETQYF. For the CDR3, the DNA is TGTGCCAGCAGCTTACCGTTGGGGGCCCAAGAGACCCAGTACTTC.

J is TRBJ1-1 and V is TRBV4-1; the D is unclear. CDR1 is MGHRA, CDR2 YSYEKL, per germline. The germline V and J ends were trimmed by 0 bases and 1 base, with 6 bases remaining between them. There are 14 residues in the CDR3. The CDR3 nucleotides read TGCGCCAGCAGCCAAGATGTATCGAACACTGAAGCTTTCTTT. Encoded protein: CASSQDVSNTEAFF.

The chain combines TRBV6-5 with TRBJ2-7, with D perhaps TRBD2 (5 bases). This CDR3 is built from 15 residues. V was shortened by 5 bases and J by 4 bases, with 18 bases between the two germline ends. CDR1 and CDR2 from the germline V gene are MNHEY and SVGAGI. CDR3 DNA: TGTGCCAGCAGTCAGGACCCCAGAGGGAAGTACGAGCAGTACTTC. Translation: CASSQDPRGKYEQYF.

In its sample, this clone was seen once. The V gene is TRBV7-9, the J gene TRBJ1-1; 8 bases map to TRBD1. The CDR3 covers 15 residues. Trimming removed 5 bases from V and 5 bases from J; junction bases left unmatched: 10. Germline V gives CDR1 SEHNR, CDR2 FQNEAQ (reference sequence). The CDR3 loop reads CASSAPGQGKTEAFF. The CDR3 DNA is TGTGCCAGCAGCGCCCCCGGACAGGGAAAGACTGAAGCTTTCTTT.

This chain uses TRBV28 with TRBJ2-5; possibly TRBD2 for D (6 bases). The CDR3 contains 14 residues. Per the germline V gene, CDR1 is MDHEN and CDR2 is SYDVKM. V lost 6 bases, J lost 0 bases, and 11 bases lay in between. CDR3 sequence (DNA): TGTGCCAGCAGCCCCACTAGCTACCAAGAGACCCAGTACTTC. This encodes CASSPTSYQETQYF.

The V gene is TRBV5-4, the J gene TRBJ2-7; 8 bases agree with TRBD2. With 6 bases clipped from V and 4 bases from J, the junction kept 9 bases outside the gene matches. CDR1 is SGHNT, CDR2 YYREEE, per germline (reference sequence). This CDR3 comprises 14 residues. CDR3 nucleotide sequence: TGTGCCAGCACCCAGAGCGGGAGCCATTACGAGCAGTACTTC. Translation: CASTQSGSHYEQYF.

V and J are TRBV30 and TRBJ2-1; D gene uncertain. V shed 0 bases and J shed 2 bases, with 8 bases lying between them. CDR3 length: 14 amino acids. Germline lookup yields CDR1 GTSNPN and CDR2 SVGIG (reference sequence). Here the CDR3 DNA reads TGTGCCTGGAGTGTCCCGGTCGCCTACAATGAGCAGTTCTTC. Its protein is CAWSVPVAYNEQFF.

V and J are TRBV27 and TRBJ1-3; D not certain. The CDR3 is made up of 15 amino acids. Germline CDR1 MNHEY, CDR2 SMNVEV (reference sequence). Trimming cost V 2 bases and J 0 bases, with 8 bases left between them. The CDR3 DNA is TGTGCCAGCAGTTTAGAGGGTACCTCTGGAAACACCATATATTTT. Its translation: CASSLEGTSGNTIYF.

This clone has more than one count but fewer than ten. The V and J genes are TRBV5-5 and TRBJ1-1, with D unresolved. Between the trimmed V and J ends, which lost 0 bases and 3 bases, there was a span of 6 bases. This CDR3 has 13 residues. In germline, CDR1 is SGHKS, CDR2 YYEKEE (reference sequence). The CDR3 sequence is CASSLAPDTEAFF. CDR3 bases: TGTGCCAGCAGCTTGGCCCCAGACACTGAAGCTTTCTTT.

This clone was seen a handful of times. This chain's CDR3 is CASSFRDYSNQPQHF. DNA of the CDR3: TGTGCCAGCAGCTTCAGGGACTATAGCAATCAGCCCCAGCATTTT. The V gene is TRBV6-1, the J gene TRBJ1-5; possible D gene TRBD1, 5 bases. The length of the CDR3 is 15 residues. V was trimmed by 6 bases and J by 0 bases, leaving 12 bases between them. CDR1 is MNHNS and CDR2 is SASEGT in the germline V gene.

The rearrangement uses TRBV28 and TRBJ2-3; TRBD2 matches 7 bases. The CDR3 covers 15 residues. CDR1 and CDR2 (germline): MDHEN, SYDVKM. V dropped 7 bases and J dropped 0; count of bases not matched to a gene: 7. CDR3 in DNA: TGTGCCAGCACCCAGCGGGGAGCTAGCACAGATACGCAGTATTTT. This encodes CASTQRGASTDTQYF. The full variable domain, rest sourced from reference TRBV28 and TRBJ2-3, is DVKVTQSSRYLVKRTGEKVFLECVQDMDHENMFWYRQDPGLGLRLIYFSYDVKMKEKGDIPEGYSVSREKKERFSLILESASTNQTSMYLCASTQRGASTDTQYFGPGTRLTVL.

CDR3 coding DNA: TGTGCCACCAGCAGAGATGCCGGGACTTACAATGAGCAGTTCTTC. Translated: CATSRDAGTYNEQFF. This chain links TRBV15 with TRBJ2-1; maybe TRBD2 (6 bases). This CDR3 is 15 amino acids long. V gave up 0 bases and J gave up 4 bases, with 10 bases separating them. Germline-derived CDR1 and CDR2 are LNHNV and YYDKDF (reference sequence).

In DNA, the CDR3 is TGTGCCAGTAGGGGGGACAGTAACTATGGCTACACCTTC. Translation gives CASRGDSNYGYTF. The rearrangement links TRBV19 to TRBJ1-2; 7 nucleotides align to TRBD1. Germline loops: CDR1 LNHDA, CDR2 SQIVND (reference sequence). This CDR3 spans 13 amino acids. V was clipped by 6 bases and J by 1 base; unmatched bases: 2.

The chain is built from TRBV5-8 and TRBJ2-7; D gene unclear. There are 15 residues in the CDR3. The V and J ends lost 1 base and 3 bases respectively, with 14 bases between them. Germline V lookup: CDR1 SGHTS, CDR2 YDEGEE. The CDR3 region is CASSLHRPKNYEQYF. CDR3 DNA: TGTGCCAGCAGCTTGCACAGACCAAAGAACTACGAGCAGTACTTC.

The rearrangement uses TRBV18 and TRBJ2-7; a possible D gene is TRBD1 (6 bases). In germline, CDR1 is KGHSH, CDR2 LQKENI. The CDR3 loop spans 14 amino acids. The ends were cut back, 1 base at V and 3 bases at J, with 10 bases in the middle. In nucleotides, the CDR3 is TGTGCCAGCTCACCACTTAAACAGGGCTACGAGCAGTACTTC. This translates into CASSPLKQGYEQYF.

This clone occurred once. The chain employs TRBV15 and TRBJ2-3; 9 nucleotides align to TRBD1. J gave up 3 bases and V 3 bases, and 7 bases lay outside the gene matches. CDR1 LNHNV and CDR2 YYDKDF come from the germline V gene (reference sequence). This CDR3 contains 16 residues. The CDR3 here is CATSRSSGTGTDTQYF. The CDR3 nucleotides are TGTGCCACCAGCAGGTCTTCCGGGACAGGGACAGATACGCAGTATTTT.

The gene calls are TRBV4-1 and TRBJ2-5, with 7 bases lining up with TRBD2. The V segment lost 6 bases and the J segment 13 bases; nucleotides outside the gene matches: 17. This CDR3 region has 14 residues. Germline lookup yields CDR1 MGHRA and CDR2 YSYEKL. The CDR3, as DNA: TGCGCCAGCAGTCCGGCTAGCGGCCCCACCACGTCGTACTTC. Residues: CASSPASGPTTSYF.

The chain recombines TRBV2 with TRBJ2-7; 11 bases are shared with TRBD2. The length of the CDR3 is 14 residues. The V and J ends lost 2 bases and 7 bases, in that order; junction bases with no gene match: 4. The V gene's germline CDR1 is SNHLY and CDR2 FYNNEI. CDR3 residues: CASSELAGGEEQYF. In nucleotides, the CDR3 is TGTGCCAGCAGTGAACTAGCGGGAGGCGAAGAGCAGTACTTC. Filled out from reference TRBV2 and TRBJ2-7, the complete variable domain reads EPEVTQTPSHQVTQMGQEVILRCVPISNHLYFYWYRQILGQKVEFLVSFYNNEISEKSEIFDDQFSVERPDGSNFTLKIRSTKLEDSAMYFCASSELAGGEEQYFGPGTRLTVT.

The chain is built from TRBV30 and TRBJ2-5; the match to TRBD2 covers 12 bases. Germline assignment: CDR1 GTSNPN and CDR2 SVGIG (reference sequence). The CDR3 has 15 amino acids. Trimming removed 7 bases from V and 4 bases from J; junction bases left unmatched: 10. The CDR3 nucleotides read TGTGCCTTGACTAGCGGGAGTGGTTGGGGAGAGACCCAGTACTTC. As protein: CALTSGSGWGETQYF.

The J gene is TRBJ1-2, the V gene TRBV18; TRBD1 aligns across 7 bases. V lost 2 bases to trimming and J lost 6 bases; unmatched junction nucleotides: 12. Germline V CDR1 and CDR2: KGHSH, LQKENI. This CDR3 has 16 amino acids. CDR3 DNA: TGTGCCAGCTCACCAGCCTTTCAGGTCAGGGGGGATGGCTACACCTTC. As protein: CASSPAFQVRGDGYTF.